The clone carrying this TCR beta chain was observed at least ten times. Its antigen remains unidentified. TCRdb passed the RT-PCR reads through MiXCR, listing each CDR3 protein once. Altogether 450,000 to 700,000 distinct CDR3 sequences are present, approximately 15% being singletons, with the ten largest covering 11%. The sample comes from a study of response to subunit inactivated influenza vaccine. Findings of the study overall: After each seasonal influenza vaccination, few new T cells are recruited, the authors suggested.

The germline V and J ends were trimmed by 0 bases and 2 bases, with 7 bases remaining between them. CDR1 and CDR2 from the germline V gene are ENHRY and SYGVKD. The CDR3 contains 14 residues. The sequencing here drew on PBMCs from blood, taken 11 to 12 days after vaccination. The receptor comes from a man aged 50-59 years who received an inactivated influenza vaccine. The chain combines TRBV10-3 with TRBJ2-5, with no clear D. The CDR3 nucleotides are TGTGCCATCAGTGAGTCGATGGGGCAAGAGACCCAGTACTTC. Translating it yields CAISESMGQETQYF.